Below, 9 T cell receptor beta chains from the same sample are listed, as sequenced in a study of blood T cell repertoires in COVID-19 (dated by TCRdb to about 2020). The receptor library was made with the immunoSEQ multiplex PCR assay. TCRdb took over this immuneACCESS table, retaining in-frame rearrangements with V and J assigned. Such tables are incomplete; in checked studies, under half of the missing clones stem from an unresolved V gene, and the remainder is unexplained. This sample has 130,000 to 150,000 clones in its table, and around 87% of those were observed once. 10% to 12% of the sample is held by the ten biggest clonotypes. Material for sequencing was PBMCs or T cells enriched from blood (not recorded which). These receptors originate from a man aged 55 to 70 who had recovered from COVID-19.

The V call is TRBV19, the J call TRBJ2-7; 8 nucleotides align to TRBD2. Germline CDR1 and CDR2: LNHDA and SQIVND (reference sequence). This CDR3 contains 14 residues. Trimming cost V 5 bases and J 0 bases; bases outside gene matches: 3. The CDR3 protein is CASSSGGYSYEQYF. CDR3 nucleotides: TGTGCCAGTAGTTCGGGAGGGTACTCCTACGAGCAGTACTTC.

The chain employs TRBV30 and TRBJ1-1; 8 nucleotides line up with TRBD1. V shed 3 bases and J 5 bases; nucleotides not matched to a gene: 5. Germline assignment: CDR1 GTSNPN and CDR2 SVGIG (reference sequence). CDR3 length equals 13 residues. CDR3: CAWRQGGRTEAFF. DNA for the CDR3: TGTGCCTGGAGACAGGGGGGACGTACTGAAGCTTTCTTT.

This clone has a handful of counts. The chain carries TRBV2 and TRBJ1-2; 7 positions agree with TRBD1. J lost 4 bases, V lost 11 bases, and 16 bases had no gene match. CDR3 length equals 15 residues. Per germline, CDR1 SNHLY and CDR2 FYNNEI. DNA of the CDR3: TGTGCCGCAGAAGGAGGGGGCAGTGCTACCTATGGCTACACCTTC. This gives the protein CAAEGGGSATYGYTF.

In its sample, this clone was seen once. The rearrangement uses TRBV29-1 and TRBJ1-2, with 12 nucleotides matching TRBD1. The junction had 3 bases not matched to a gene; V was cut back by 7 bases and J by 6 bases. Germline V lookup: CDR1 SQVTM, CDR2 ANQGSEA. The CDR3 runs 12 residues. This CDR3 reads CSGGTGGNGYTF. The DNA for the CDR3 is TGCAGCGGTGGGACAGGGGGCAATGGCTACACCTTC.

V and J are TRBV18 and TRBJ2-5; TRBD1 agrees at 8 bases. Germline-derived CDR1 and CDR2 are KGHSH and LQKENI. The CDR3 runs 17 residues. Unmatched junction bases numbered 6, after V lost 0 bases and J lost 0 bases. CDR3 coding DNA: TGTGCCAGCTCACCACCGGGGACAGGACAGTACCAAGAGACCCAGTACTTC. Protein: CASSPPGTGQYQETQYF.

The chain joins TRBV2 to TRBJ2-1; possibly TRBD2 for D (6 bases). With 4 bases removed from V and 7 bases from J, the gap between germline ends came to 17 bases. CDR3 length: 15 amino acids. CDR1 is SNHLY, CDR2 FYNNEI, per germline. The CDR3 region is CASSVDGSVVNEQFF. The CDR3 region has the DNA TGTGCCAGCAGTGTTGACGGGAGTGTTGTGAATGAGCAGTTCTTC.

This clone was counted once. The chain is built from TRBV4-1 and TRBJ2-7, with D maybe TRBD1 (6 bases). There are 14 residues in the CDR3. Germline lookup yields CDR1 MGHRA and CDR2 YSYEKL. The germline V and J ends were trimmed by 4 bases and 2 bases, with 12 bases remaining between them. The CDR3 bases are TGCGCCAGCAGCCGCTTACAGGGACCCTACGAGCAGTACTTC. Translated: CASSRLQGPYEQYF.

A single count supports this clone. The chain recombines TRBV28 with TRBJ1-2, with 7 bases matching TRBD1. The trim removed 2 bases at V and 3 bases at J, leaving 12 bases unmatched. Germline loops: CDR1 MDHEN, CDR2 SYDVKM. The CDR3 is 17 amino acids. CDR3 loop: CASSLLLTGQWDYGYTF. For the CDR3, the DNA is TGTGCCAGCAGTTTACTCCTGACAGGGCAGTGGGACTATGGCTACACCTTC.

V gene TRBV5-8 combines with J gene TRBJ2-7; possible D gene TRBD1, 6 bases. This CDR3 is 16 amino acids long. V lost 2 bases and J 0 bases, leaving 15 bases between the germline ends. The germline gives CDR1 SGHTS, CDR2 YDEGEE. CDR3 protein: CASSFALRGGSYEQYF. The DNA of the CDR3 is TGTGCCAGCAGCTTTGCTTTACGAGGGGGCTCCTACGAGCAGTACTTC.